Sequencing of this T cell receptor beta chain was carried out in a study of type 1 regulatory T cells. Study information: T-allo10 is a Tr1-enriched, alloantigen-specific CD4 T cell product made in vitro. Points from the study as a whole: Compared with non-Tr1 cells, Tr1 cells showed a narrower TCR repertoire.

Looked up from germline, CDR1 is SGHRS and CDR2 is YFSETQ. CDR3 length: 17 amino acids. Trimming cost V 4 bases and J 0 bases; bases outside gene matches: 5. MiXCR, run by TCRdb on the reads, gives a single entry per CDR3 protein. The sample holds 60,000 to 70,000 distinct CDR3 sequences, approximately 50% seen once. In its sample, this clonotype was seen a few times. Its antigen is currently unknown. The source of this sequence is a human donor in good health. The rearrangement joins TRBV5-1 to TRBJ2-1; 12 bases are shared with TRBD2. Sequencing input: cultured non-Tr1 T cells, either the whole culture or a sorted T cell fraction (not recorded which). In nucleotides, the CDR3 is TGCGCCAGCAGCAGACTAGCGGGGGTCCGCTCCTACAATGAGCAGTTCTTC. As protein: CASSRLAGVRSYNEQFF.